Following are 10 T cell receptor beta chains from one sample sequenced in a study of blood T cell repertoires in COVID-19. Assay: immunoSEQ multiplex PCR; the TCRdb copy retains only in-frame clones and omits some. Of about 310,000 clones in the sample, approximately 87% were seen once. Material for sequencing was peripheral blood. Source of these receptors: a woman aged 45-65 years who had recovered from COVID-19.

This clone was counted between two and nine times. The rearrangement uses TRBV28 and TRBJ2-3, with 9 bases matching TRBD2. This CDR3 has 17 amino acids. Per germline, CDR1 MDHEN and CDR2 SYDVKM. With 5 bases clipped from V and 1 base from J, the junction kept 10 bases outside the gene matches. The CDR3 nucleotides are TGTGCCAGCAGTCCGTTGACTAGCGGAACTCGCACAGATACGCAGTATTTT. Translating gives CASSPLTSGTRTDTQYF.

This chain links TRBV30 with TRBJ1-1; no reliable D call. From germline, CDR1 is GTSNPN and CDR2 SVGIG (reference sequence). Trimming left V 3 bases short and J 1 base short, with 9 bases between. This CDR3 is 13 amino acids long. The CDR3 coding sequence is TGTGCCTGGAGCCCGGAGAGGAACACTGAAGCTTTCTTT. It is translated as CAWSPERNTEAFF. Together with reference TRBV30 and TRBJ1-1, the CDR3 gives the full variable domain: SQTIHQWPATLVQPVGSPLSLECTVEGTSNPNLYWYRQAAGRGLQLLFYSVGIGQISSEVPQNLSASRPQDRQFILSSKKLLLSDSGFYLCAWSPERNTEAFFGQGTRLTVV.

The gene calls are TRBV27 and TRBJ2-3, with TRBD2 matching over 10 bases. The CDR3 length is 17 residues. V dropped 5 bases and J dropped 4; count of bases not matched to a gene: 12. Per germline, CDR1 MNHEY and CDR2 SMNVEV (reference sequence). Here the CDR3 reads CASSRLAGDRPPDTQYF. The CDR3 nucleotides are TGTGCCAGCAGTCGGCTAGCGGGAGATAGGCCCCCAGATACGCAGTATTTT.

The chain links TRBV9 to TRBJ2-1; TRBD2 aligns across 11 bases. V dropped 4 bases and J dropped 4; count of bases not matched to a gene: 7. The germline gives CDR1 SGDLS, CDR2 YYNGEE. This CDR3 has 16 residues. As DNA, the CDR3 is TGTGCCAGCAGCCCAATGGGACTAGCGGTATACAATGAGCAGTTCTTC. Amino acids: CASSPMGLAVYNEQFF.

The chain has TRBV28 and TRBJ1-2; unclear D gene. The CDR3 extends over 13 amino acids. Germline CDR1 reads MDHEN; CDR2 reads SYDVKM. Trimming cost V 6 bases and J 2 bases, with 10 bases left between them. The CDR3 DNA reads as TGTGCCAGCAGCATGGGAGGGAACTATGGCTACACCTTC. Translated, it gives CASSMGGNYGYTF.

The chain uses TRBV18 and TRBJ1-6; D not resolved. Germline-derived CDR1 and CDR2 are KGHSH and LQKENI. The CDR3 loop spans 14 amino acids. V was cut by 3 bases and J by 5 bases, with 8 bases left in between. DNA of the CDR3: TGTGCCAGCTCACCGGGCGCCAATAATTCACCCCTCCACTTT. It translates to CASSPGANNSPLHF. The full variable domain, completed using reference TRBV18 and TRBJ1-6, is NAGVMQNPRHLVRRRGQEARLRCSPMKGHSHVYWYRQLPEEGLKFMVYLQKENIIDESGMPKERFSAEFPKEGPSILRIQQVVRGDSAAYFCASSPGANNSPLHFGNGTRLTVT.

The chain combines TRBV19 with TRBJ2-1, with D uncertain. Trimming took off 4 bases at V and 0 bases at J, with 13 bases between the two ends. The CDR3 totals 16 residues. Germline assignment: CDR1 LNHDA and CDR2 SQIVND (reference sequence). CDR3 sequence reads: CASSTAYWSSYNEQFF. CDR3 nucleotide sequence: TGTGCCAGTAGTACCGCCTACTGGAGCTCCTACAATGAGCAGTTCTTC.

To note about this clone: The same CDR3 arises from other DNA sequences in this sample as well. The V and J genes are TRBV7-2 and TRBJ2-1; 9 nucleotides align to TRBD2. This CDR3 spans 16 amino acids. With V trimmed by 1 base and J by 1 base, 2 bases remained unmatched. Germline lookup yields CDR1 SGHTA and CDR2 FQGNSA. CDR3 in amino acids: CASSLDSGRSYNEQFF. CDR3 nucleotides: TGTGCCAGCAGCTTAGATAGCGGGAGATCCTACAATGAGCAGTTCTTC.

On this clone itself: The sample holds other DNA sequences that translate to the same CDR3. The chain links TRBV27 to TRBJ1-2; D is unclear. Germline CDR1 and CDR2: MNHEY and SMNVEV (reference sequence). V lost 5 bases to trimming and J lost 0 bases, with 7 bases between them. The CDR3 length is 13 residues. Here the CDR3 DNA reads TGTGCCAGCAGTAAAGGAGCTAACTATGGCTACACCTTC. This gives the protein CASSKGANYGYTF.

The rearrangement links TRBV29-1 to TRBJ2-7; the match to TRBD2 covers 12 bases. Losses at the gene ends were 4 bases for V and 5 bases for J; bases not matched to a gene: 3. This CDR3 is built from 13 residues. Germline V gives CDR1 SQVTM, CDR2 ANQGSEA. The CDR3 DNA reads TGCAGCGTTGTAACTAGCGGGAGGAACGAGCAGTACTTC. Amino acids: CSVVTSGRNEQYF.